This T cell receptor (beta chain) was captured by sequencing in a study of blood T cell repertoires in COVID-19. Study summary: Sites across the United States, Italy and Spain contributed samples from acute and convalescent COVID-19. T cells, B-cell-depleted T cells, or PBMCs provided the cDNA or gDNA that served as material.

Per the original methods: The assay estimated nucleated cells by amplifying reference gene primers. Generated by immunoSEQ multiplex PCR, the TCRdb table keeps only in-frame clones and is missing some. V, J and clone size derive from that table, while D and trimming were established from the DNA sequence. The data contain roughly 90,000 clones, just under 85% of them singletons. V was pared by 4 bases and J by 3 bases, with 14 bases of the junction left unmatched. In germline, CDR1 is MDHEN, CDR2 SYDVKM. This CDR3 is 17 amino acids long. J is TRBJ2-7 and V is TRBV28; 8 bases fit TRBD1. The receptor comes from a man between 50 and 59 years old with acute or convalescent COVID-19. Sequencing was carried out using peripheral blood. The chain's CDR3 is CASSSDTGQGVSYEQYF. CDR3 in DNA: TGTGCCAGCAGTTCAGATACCGGACAGGGAGTGAGCTACGAGCAGTACTTC.